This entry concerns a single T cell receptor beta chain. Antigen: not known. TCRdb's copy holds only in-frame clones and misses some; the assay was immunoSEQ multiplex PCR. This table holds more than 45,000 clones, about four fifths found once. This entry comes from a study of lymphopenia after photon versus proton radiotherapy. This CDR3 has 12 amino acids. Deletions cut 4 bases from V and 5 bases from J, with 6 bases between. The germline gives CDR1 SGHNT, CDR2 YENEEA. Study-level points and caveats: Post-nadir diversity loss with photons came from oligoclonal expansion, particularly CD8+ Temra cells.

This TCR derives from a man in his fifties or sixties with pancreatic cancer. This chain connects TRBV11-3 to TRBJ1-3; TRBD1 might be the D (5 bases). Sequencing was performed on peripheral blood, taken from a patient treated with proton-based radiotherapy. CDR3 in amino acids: CASSSGRNTIYF. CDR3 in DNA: TGTGCCAGCAGCTCGGGACGAAACACCATATATTTT.